This T cell receptor (beta chain) was identified during a study of blood T cell repertoires in COVID-19. Across the whole study: Acute and convalescent COVID-19 samples came from the United States, Italy and Spain. Sample material is recorded as cDNA or gDNA derived from T cells, B-cell-depleted T cells, or PBMCs.

V dropped 3 bases and J dropped 5 bases, with 8 bases sitting between them. Germline V gene data show CDR1 as SEHNR and CDR2 as FQNEAQ (reference sequence). The CDR3 has 13 residues. TCRdb's copy holds only in-frame clones and misses some; the assay was immunoSEQ multiplex PCR. The repertoire consists of roughly 250,000 clones, with roughly 77% occurring once and the leading ten covering 3% to 3.5%. The V call is TRBV7-9, the J call TRBJ1-5; D is unclear. The receptor was isolated from an elderly woman with acute or convalescent COVID-19. Input material: peripheral blood. The CDR3 here is CASSFTRDQPQHF. DNA of the CDR3: TGTGCCAGCAGCTTTACTCGGGATCAGCCCCAGCATTTT.